The present entry profiles one T cell receptor beta chain with its context. Its antigen is undetermined. This specimen comes from a study of Tregs in tolerant kidney transplant recipients. The study, taken as a whole, reports: Findings come from small patient numbers and require larger validation.

Libraries were prepared by immunoSEQ multiplex PCR; TCRdb keeps only in-frame clonotypes and omits some of them. The table has 90,000 to 120,000 clones, almost 90% seen once. The germline V gene encodes CDR1 ENHRY and CDR2 SYGVKD. This CDR3 region has 14 residues. The V end was cut by 0 bases, the J end by 2 bases, with 8 bases between. This TCR was recovered from a human donor who received a combined kidney and bone marrow transplant. The rearrangement joins TRBV10-3 to TRBJ2-7; D unclear. The source was CD4+ T cells from blood, collected before the transplant. The CDR3 DNA is TGTGCCATCAGTGAGTCGTTAGTTACCTACGAGCAGTACTTC. It specifies CAISESLVTYEQYF.